This T cell receptor beta chain was documented in a study of CD8 T cells in Susac syndrome. About the research overall: When blood was collected, patients with Susac syndrome were therapy-naive, were taking corticosteroids, or were receiving intravenous immunoglobulin alone.

It was with random hexamers that roughly 0.45 to 1 ug RNA was reverse transcribed. TCRdb re-analysed the immunoSEQ multiplex PCR reads in MiXCR, keeping a single row per CDR3 protein. The table lists roughly 250,000 distinct CDR3 sequences, roughly 95% of them singletons. Trimming took 8 bases from V and 5 from J, leaving 13 bases between them. Germline lookup yields CDR1 SQVTM and CDR2 ANQGSEA. The CDR3 runs 12 residues. TCR beta sequencing covered blood CD8+ and CD4+ T cells. The rearrangement uses TRBV29-1 and TRBJ1-5; the D gene is possibly TRBD1 (5 bases). Sequenced input: CD4+ T cells from PBMCs. This TCR derives from a human donor with Susac syndrome. In DNA, the CDR3 is TGCAGCACCAGGGACGGGGATCAGCCCCAGCATTTT. Its translation: CSTRDGDQPQHF. Full variable domain (rest looked up from reference TRBV29-1 and TRBJ1-5): SAVISQKPSRDICQRGTSLTIQCQVDSQVTMMFWYRQQPGQSLTLIATANQGSEATYESGFVIDKFPISRPNLTFSTLTVSNMSPEDSSIYLCSTRDGDQPQHFGDGTRLSIL.